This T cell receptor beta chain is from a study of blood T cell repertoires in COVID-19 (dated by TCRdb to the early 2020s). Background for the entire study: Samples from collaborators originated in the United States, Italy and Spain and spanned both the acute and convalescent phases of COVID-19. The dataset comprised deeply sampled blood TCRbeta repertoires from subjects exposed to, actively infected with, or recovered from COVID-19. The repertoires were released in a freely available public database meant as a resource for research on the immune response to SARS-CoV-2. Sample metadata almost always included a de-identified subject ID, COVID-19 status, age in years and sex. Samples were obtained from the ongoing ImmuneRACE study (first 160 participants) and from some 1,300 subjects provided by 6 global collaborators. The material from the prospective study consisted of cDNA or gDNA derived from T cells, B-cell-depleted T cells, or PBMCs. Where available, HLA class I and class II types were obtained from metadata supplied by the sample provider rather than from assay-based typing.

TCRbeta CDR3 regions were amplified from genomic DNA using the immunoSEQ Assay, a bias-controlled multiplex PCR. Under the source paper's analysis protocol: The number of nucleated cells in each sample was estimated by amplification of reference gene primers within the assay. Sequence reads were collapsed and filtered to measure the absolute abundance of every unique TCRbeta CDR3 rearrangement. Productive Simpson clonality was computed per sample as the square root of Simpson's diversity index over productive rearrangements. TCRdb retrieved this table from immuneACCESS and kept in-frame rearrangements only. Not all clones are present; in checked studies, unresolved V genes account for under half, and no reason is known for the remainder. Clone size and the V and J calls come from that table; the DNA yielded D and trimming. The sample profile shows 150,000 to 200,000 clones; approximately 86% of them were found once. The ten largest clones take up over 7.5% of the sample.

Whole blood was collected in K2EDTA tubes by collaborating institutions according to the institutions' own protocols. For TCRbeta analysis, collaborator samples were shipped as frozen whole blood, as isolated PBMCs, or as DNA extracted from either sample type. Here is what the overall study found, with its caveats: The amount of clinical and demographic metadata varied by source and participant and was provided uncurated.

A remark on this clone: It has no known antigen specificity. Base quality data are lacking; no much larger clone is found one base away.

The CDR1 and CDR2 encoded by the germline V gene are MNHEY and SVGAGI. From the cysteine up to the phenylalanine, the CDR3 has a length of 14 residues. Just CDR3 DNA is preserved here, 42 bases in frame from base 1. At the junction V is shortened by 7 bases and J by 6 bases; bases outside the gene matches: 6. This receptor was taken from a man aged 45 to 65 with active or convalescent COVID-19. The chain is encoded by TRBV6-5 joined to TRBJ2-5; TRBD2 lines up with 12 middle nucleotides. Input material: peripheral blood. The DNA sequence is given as TGTGCCAGCACGACTAGCGGGGGAGGAAAGACCCAGTACTTC. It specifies CASTTSGGGKTQYF.